This T cell receptor beta chain originates from a study of blood T cells in healthy people across ages. For the second PCR, which ran for about 7 to 11 cycles, a sample-barcoded 5' primer and a J-beta primer mix were used. From the 5' RACE reads, TCRdb called clonotypes with MiXCR, one entry per CDR3 protein. The data hold over a million distinct CDR3 sequences, with 45% to 70% observed a single time. The CDR3 runs 12 residues. The germline CDR1 and CDR2 sequences are DFQATT and SNEGSKA (reference sequence). Trimming shortened V by 5 bases and J by 2 bases, and 10 bases separated the two germline ends.

V is TRBV20-1 and J is TRBJ2-7; a possible D gene is TRBD1 (5 bases). This TCR came from a man younger than 35 in good health. The sample taken for sequencing was blood. In nucleotides, the CDR3 is TGCAGTGCTGGAAGACAGACCTACGAGCAGTACTTC. It specifies CSAGRQTYEQYF.